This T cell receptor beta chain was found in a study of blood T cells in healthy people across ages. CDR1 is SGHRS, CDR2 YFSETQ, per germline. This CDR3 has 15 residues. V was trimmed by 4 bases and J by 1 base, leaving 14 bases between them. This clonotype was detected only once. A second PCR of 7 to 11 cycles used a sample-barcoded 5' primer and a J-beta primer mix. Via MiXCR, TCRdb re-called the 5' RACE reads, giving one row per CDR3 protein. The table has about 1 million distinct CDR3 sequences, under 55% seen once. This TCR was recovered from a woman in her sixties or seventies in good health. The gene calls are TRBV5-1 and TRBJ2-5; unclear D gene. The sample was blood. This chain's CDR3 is CASSGTPGPQETQYF. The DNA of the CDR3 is TGCGCCAGCAGCGGCACACCGGGTCCCCAAGAGACCCAGTACTTC.